The next 15 T cell receptor beta chains were all read from a single sample in a study of T-cell reconstitution after alpha-beta-depleted transplantation in children. The study's findings and limits: One year after transplant, T-cell counts and diversity came mostly from newly produced T cells.

The antigens of these receptors remain unknown. Unique molecular identifiers were used to barcode this TCRbeta library. TCRdb independently ran MiXCR on the PCR reads; one entry per CDR3 protein. Of about 300,000 distinct CDR3 sequences in the sample, approximately 7.3% are singletons; the top ten hold approximately 9.1%. The sequencing here drew on peripheral blood, taken 360 days after TCRalphabeta/CD19-depleted stem cell transplant. These receptors all come from a female patient aged 2 to 10 who had a stem cell transplant for Fanconi anemia, so the T cells may come from the graft donor.

This clonotype was seen repeatedly, ten times or more. The chain couples TRBV27 to TRBJ2-1; D may be TRBD2 (6 bases). This CDR3 comprises 14 residues. V was shortened by 7 bases and J by 4 bases, with 14 bases between the two germline ends. Germline CDR1 and CDR2: MNHEY and SMNVEV (reference sequence). The CDR3 nucleotides read TGTGCCAGCACCCCGAGGAGGGGATACAATGAGCAGTTCTTC. Protein product: CASTPRRGYNEQFF.

As for this clonotype: A much larger clone is a single base away; this may be a read error. The chain has TRBV20-1 and TRBJ1-1; D remains unclear. Per the germline V gene, CDR1 is DFQATT and CDR2 is SNEGSKA (reference sequence). CDR3 length: 13 residues. The CDR3 sequence is CTARADQETEAFF. The CDR3 DNA follows: TGCACTGCTAGAGCTGATCAGGAAACTGAAGCTTTCTTT.

At least ten counts were recorded for this clonotype. This CDR3 is CSASGPYTDTQYF. The CDR3 bases are TGCAGTGCTTCGGGCCCGTACACAGATACGCAGTATTTT. The genes are TRBV20-1 and TRBJ2-3; D not certain. From germline, CDR1 is DFQATT and CDR2 SNEGSKA (reference sequence). The CDR3 runs to 13 residues. V lost 5 bases and J lost 2, with 11 bases in between.

This clonotype has only a few counts. V and J are TRBV7-8 and TRBJ1-6; TRBD1 aligns across 7 bases. There are 15 residues in the CDR3. The V gene's germline CDR1 is SGHVS and CDR2 FQNEAQ. J was trimmed by 14 bases and V by 5 bases; bases with no gene match: 15. The CDR3 coding sequence is TGTGCCAGCAGCACGGGAGGGACAGCTCCCCGGTCCCTCCACTTT. Protein sequence: CASSTGGTAPRSLHF. Looking up the rest from reference TRBV7-8 and TRBJ1-6 gives the full variable domain: GAGVSQSPRYKVAKRGQDVALRCDPISGHVSLFWYQQALGQGPEFLTYFQNEAQLDKSGLPSDRFFAERPEGSVSTLKIQRTQQEDSAVYLCASSTGGTAPRSLHFGNGTRLTVT.

This clonotype occurred a few times. V is TRBV10-1 and J is TRBJ2-7; 9 bases align to TRBD1. CDR1 WNHNN and CDR2 SYGVQD come from the germline V gene (reference sequence). There are 15 residues in the CDR3. V gave up 5 bases and J gave up 3 bases; unmatched junction bases: 8. The CDR3 sequence: CASSHSGTGLYEQYF. As DNA, the CDR3 is TGCGCCAGCAGTCACTCCGGGACAGGGCTCTACGAGCAGTACTTC.

In its sample, this clonotype was seen many times. For the CDR3, the DNA is TGCAGCGTCGGGACAGGGACGTACGAGCAGTACTTC. It is translated as CSVGTGTYEQYF. The chain employs TRBV29-1 and TRBJ2-7; TRBD1 matches at 9 bases. Germline V gene data show CDR1 as SQVTM and CDR2 as ANQGSEA. Trimming took 6 bases from V and 4 from J; bases not matched to a gene: 4. There are 12 residues in the CDR3.

The table lists this clonotype with many counts. CDR3 sequence reads: CASSYVRSQETQYF. CDR3 nucleotides: TGTGCCAGCAGTTACGTACGGTCCCAAGAGACCCAGTACTTC. The chain links TRBV6-5 to TRBJ2-5; D call uncertain. V lost 2 bases to trimming and J lost 1 base, with 8 bases between them. This CDR3 is 14 amino acids long. Germline CDR1 reads MNHEY; CDR2 reads SVGAGI.

This clonotype turned up a few times. The V gene is TRBV7-9, the J gene TRBJ2-7; TRBD2 is a possible D gene (7 bases). The V end lost 6 bases, the J end lost 6 bases, and 18 bases lay between the germline ends. Per the germline V gene, CDR1 is SEHNR and CDR2 is FQNEAQ (reference sequence). The CDR3 totals 14 residues. CDR3: CASSPSPGEGEQYF. The CDR3 bases are TGTGCCAGCAGTCCTTCTCCAGGGGAGGGCGAGCAGTACTTC. Supplemented by reference TRBV7-9 and TRBJ2-7, the full variable domain reads DTGVSQNPRHKITKRGQNVTFRCDPISEHNRLYWYRQTLGQGPEFLTYFQNEAQLEKSRLLSDRFSAERPKGSFSTLEIQRTEQGDSAMYLCASSPSPGEGEQYFGPGTRLTVT.

DNA for the CDR3: TGTGCCAGCTGCGGGGGGGACAGGGTTGGAAACACCATATATTTT. It codes for CASCGGDRVGNTIYF. The V call is TRBV6-1, the J call TRBJ1-3, with 9 bases aligning to TRBD1. V shed 8 bases and J 3 bases; nucleotides not matched to a gene: 8. Germline V gene lookup returns CDR1 MNHNS and CDR2 SASEGT. This CDR3 is 15 amino acids long.

This clonotype was counted ten times or more. The chain links TRBV7-9 to TRBJ2-5, with D hard to call. The V end was cut by 2 bases, the J end by 3 bases, with 13 bases between. Per the germline V gene, CDR1 is SEHNR and CDR2 is FQNEAQ (reference sequence). The CDR3 totals 15 residues. In nucleotides, the CDR3 is TGTGCCAGCAGCTTATTAGGCGGCTCCAAAGAGACCCAGTACTTC. Amino acids: CASSLLGGSKETQYF.

Many counts were recorded for this clonotype. The CDR3 DNA sequence: TGTGCCAGCAGCTACCTTTTGGCAGGCGAGCAGTACTTC. It translates to CASSYLLAGEQYF. J is TRBJ2-7 and V is TRBV7-3; D unclear. With 4 bases removed from V and 6 bases from J, the gap between germline ends came to 13 bases. The length of the CDR3 is 13 residues. CDR1 and CDR2 (germline): SGHTA, FQGTGA.

This clonotype was recorded at least ten times. The V and J genes are TRBV6-1 and TRBJ1-3; no firm D call. The V gene lost 7 bases and the J gene lost 4 bases, with 14 bases spanning the gap. The CDR3 covers 14 residues. CDR1 and CDR2 (germline): MNHNS, SASEGT. The CDR3 here is CASTIGGSGNTIYF. DNA of the CDR3: TGTGCCAGCACTATAGGAGGGTCGGGAAACACCATATATTTT.

This clonotype showed up just a few times. The chain has TRBV2 and TRBJ2-1; D ambiguous. Germline CDR1 is SNHLY and CDR2 is FYNNEI. The CDR3 has 12 residues. V was pared by 8 bases and J by 5 bases, with 10 bases between. CDR3 coding DNA: TGTGCCAGCGGCTTTTACAACAATGAGCAGTTCTTC. Its translation is CASGFYNNEQFF.

This clonotype was counted at least ten times. The chain employs TRBV10-3 and TRBJ2-2, with D possibly TRBD1 on 6 matching bases. The length of the CDR3 is 15 residues. The germline CDR1 and CDR2 sequences are ENHRY and SYGVKD. Trimming left V 2 bases short and J 7 bases short, with 14 bases between. CDR3 residues: CAISEGGRVGGELFF. DNA for the CDR3: TGTGCCATCAGTGAGGGGGGCCGGGTCGGCGGGGAGCTGTTTTTT.

This clonotype was counted ten times or more. The chain couples TRBV20-1 to TRBJ2-7; TRBD2 aligns across 8 bases. The CDR3 has 14 residues. The germline CDR1 and CDR2 sequences are DFQATT and SNEGSKA (reference sequence). J gave up 2 bases and V 6 bases, and 9 bases lay outside the gene matches. The CDR3 protein is CSAESGRRTYEQYF. The CDR3 bases are TGCAGTGCAGAAAGCGGGAGACGGACCTACGAGCAGTACTTC.